This T cell receptor beta chain was profiled in a study of response to subunit inactivated influenza vaccine. Each CDR3 protein gets one entry after TCRdb re-called the RT-PCR reads with MiXCR. Among 500,000 to 600,000 distinct CDR3 sequences listed, 10% to 15% were seen once. General study findings and limits: The authors offered the suggestion that each seasonal influenza vaccination recruits few new T cells.

Per the germline V gene, CDR1 is MDHEN and CDR2 is SYDVKM. The CDR3 covers 18 residues. The ends were cut back, 1 base at V and 1 base at J, with 19 bases in the middle. For this clonotype: What it binds is unknown.

Specimen: PBMCs from blood, collected on the day of vaccination. The sequence was collected from a man in his fifties or sixties who received an inactivated influenza vaccine. The rearrangement links TRBV28 to TRBJ1-2; TRBD1 is a possible D gene (5 bases). Here the CDR3 DNA reads TGTGCCAGCAGTTTATTGTGGGACCCGGAAGGAGTTAACTATGGCTACACCTTC. It codes for CASSLLWDPEGVNYGYTF.